The 30 T cell receptor beta chains listed next were all sequenced from one sample in a study of OX40 agonist ivuxolimab in advanced cancers. Sequencing was performed with immunoSEQ multiplex PCR; in TCRdb, only in-frame clones are kept and a portion is missing. The sample has 40,000 to 60,000 clones; over 85% are singletons. Source: CD4+ or CD8+ T cells sorted from blood, taken in a trial of the OX40 agonist ivuxolimab. These receptor sequences come from an adult with an advanced solid tumor such as melanoma, head and neck, liver or kidney cancer.

In its sample, this clone was seen once. The genes are TRBV11-2 and TRBJ2-5, with a weak D call TRBD2 (7 bases). CDR3 length equals 14 residues. The V gene's germline CDR1 is SGHAT and CDR2 FQNNGV. Deletions cut 8 bases from V and 5 bases from J, with 18 bases between. The CDR3 bases are TGTGCCAGCGTCGGCGGGAGCAGGGGTGAGACCCAGTACTTC. It specifies CASVGGSRGETQYF. Full variable domain (rest looked up from reference TRBV11-2 and TRBJ2-5): EAGVAQSPRYKIIEKRQSVAFWCNPISGHATLYWYQQILGQGPKLLIQFQNNGVVDDSQLPKDRFSAERLKGVDSTLKIQPAKLEDSAVYLCASVGGSRGETQYFGPGTRLLVL.

The J gene is TRBJ2-2, the V gene TRBV7-2; 7 bases map to TRBD2. The J segment lost 4 bases and the V segment lost 10 bases, leaving 9 bases of the junction unmatched. This CDR3 has 14 amino acids. CDR1 is SGHTA and CDR2 is FQGNSA in the germline V gene. CDR3 amino acids: CANTELAVTGELFF. In DNA, the CDR3 is TGTGCCAATACGGAGCTAGCGGTCACCGGGGAGCTGTTTTTT.

CDR3 coding DNA: TGTGCCAGCAGCGTAGGCGGGAGTCCTTCTTACGAGCAGTACTTC. Amino acid sequence: CASSVGGSPSYEQYF. The V and J genes are TRBV9 and TRBJ2-7; 7 positions agree with TRBD2. Germline CDR1 is SGDLS and CDR2 is YYNGEE. The CDR3 length is 15 residues. The V and J ends lost 0 bases and 4 bases, in that order; junction bases with no gene match: 7.

The gene calls are TRBV28 and TRBJ2-5, with 7 bases fitting TRBD2. The germline V gene encodes CDR1 MDHEN and CDR2 SYDVKM. Trimming at V came to 3 bases and at J to 9 bases, leaving 31 bases not matched to a gene. The CDR3 runs 21 residues. CDR3 sequence: CASSLPRPQRDPGLMGTSQYF. DNA of the CDR3: TGTGCCAGCAGTTTGCCCCGGCCGCAAAGAGACCCGGGACTAATGGGGACTTCCCAGTACTTC.

The rearrangement links TRBV19 to TRBJ1-1; D not resolved. The germline CDR1 and CDR2 sequences are LNHDA and SQIVND (reference sequence). This CDR3 region has 13 residues. Trimming took 3 bases from V and 1 from J, leaving 6 bases between them. The CDR3 nucleotides read TGTGCCAGTAGTATCCTAGGGAACACTGAAGCTTTCTTT. This translates into CASSILGNTEAFF.

The rearrangement links TRBV27 to TRBJ1-5; D call uncertain. V shed 3 bases and J shed 7 bases, with 10 bases lying between them. This CDR3 comprises 13 residues. Looked up from germline, CDR1 is MNHEY and CDR2 is SMNVEV (reference sequence). CDR3 residues: CASSFGSIQPQHF. DNA for the CDR3: TGTGCCAGCAGTTTCGGGAGTATACAGCCCCAGCATTTT.

The CDR3 loop is CASSFVEEAFF. For the CDR3, the DNA is TGTGCCAGCAGTTTCGTAGAGGAAGCTTTCTTT. The chain joins TRBV28 to TRBJ1-1; D is ambiguous. Germline CDR1 MDHEN, CDR2 SYDVKM. The CDR3 sequence is 11 residues long. The ends were cut back, 3 bases at V and 8 bases at J, with 7 bases in the middle.

The chain recombines TRBV4-3 with TRBJ2-2; 9 nucleotides line up with TRBD2. The germline V gene encodes CDR1 LGHNA and CDR2 YSLEER. The CDR3 runs 17 residues. Germline trimming cut 4 bases from V and 4 bases from J; bases unmatched to any gene: 10. As DNA, the CDR3 is TGCGCCAGCAGCCCCTTACGGGGACTAGCTTTCACCGGGGAGCTGTTTTTT. This translates into CASSPLRGLAFTGELFF.

This chain joins TRBV7-9 and TRBJ2-7; 9 nucleotides match TRBD2. This CDR3 contains 15 residues. The germline gives CDR1 SEHNR, CDR2 FQNEAQ (reference sequence). The junction had 8 bases not matched to a gene; V was cut back by 1 base and J by 7 bases. The CDR3 protein is CASSLVGIAGEEQYF. The CDR3 DNA reads as TGTGCCAGCAGCTTAGTCGGGATAGCGGGAGAGGAGCAGTACTTC.

The V gene is TRBV5-1, the J gene TRBJ2-2; D unresolved. CDR3 size: 14 residues. In germline, CDR1 is SGHRS, CDR2 YFSETQ. V was trimmed by 3 bases and J by 0 bases, leaving 6 bases between them. The CDR3 sequence is CASSSYTNTGELFF. CDR3 in DNA: TGCGCCAGCAGCTCTTACACGAACACCGGGGAGCTGTTTTTT.

The chain has TRBV13 and TRBJ2-7; 9 nucleotides line up with TRBD2. CDR3 length: 15 residues. The V and J ends lost 8 bases and 6 bases, in that order; junction bases with no gene match: 14. Germline V gene sequence: CDR1 PRHDT, CDR2 FYEKMQ (reference sequence). The CDR3 coding sequence is TGTGCCAGCGGTGAGGCTAGCGGGACCTCGCTCGAGCAGTACTTC. Amino acids: CASGEASGTSLEQYF.

The rearrangement uses TRBV27 and TRBJ2-1; 13 bases agree with TRBD2. The germline V gene encodes CDR1 MNHEY and CDR2 SMNVEV (reference sequence). This CDR3 comprises 16 residues. V dropped 5 bases and J dropped 2; count of bases not matched to a gene: 3. The CDR3 coding sequence is TGTGCCAGCAGTCTCGGGACTAGCGGGACCTACAATGAGCAGTTCTTC. Translated, it gives CASSLGTSGTYNEQFF.

This chain links TRBV5-4 with TRBJ2-7, with 9 bases matching TRBD2. The CDR3 totals 14 residues. J was trimmed by 4 bases and V by 8 bases; bases with no gene match: 10. Germline CDR1 SGHNT, CDR2 YYREEE (reference sequence). Written as DNA, the CDR3 is TGTGCCAGTTCCTTAGCGGGGGTCCTGTACGAGCAGTACTTC. Translation: CASSLAGVLYEQYF.

This clone came up once. The chain couples TRBV18 to TRBJ2-3, with 9 bases lining up with TRBD2. Germline values: CDR1 KGHSH, CDR2 LQKENI. The V and J ends lost 6 bases and 3 bases, in that order; junction bases with no gene match: 7. CDR3 length equals 15 residues. DNA for the CDR3: TGTGCCAGCTCGTCAGCGGGAGGAGAAACAGATACGCAGTATTTT. It translates to CASSSAGGETDTQYF. The full variable domain, its missing parts supplied by reference TRBV18 and TRBJ2-3, is NAGVMQNPRHLVRRRGQEARLRCSPMKGHSHVYWYRQLPEEGLKFMVYLQKENIIDESGMPKERFSAEFPKEGPSILRIQQVVRGDSAAYFCASSSAGGETDTQYFGPGTRLTVL.

This chain connects TRBV9 to TRBJ2-1; TRBD2 matches at 7 bases. This CDR3 spans 18 amino acids. Germline CDR1 SGDLS, CDR2 YYNGEE. V shed 3 bases and J 0 bases; nucleotides not matched to a gene: 12. CDR3 nucleotides: TGTGCCAGCAGCGGTCAATATTTAGCGGGTAGCTCCTACAATGAGCAGTTCTTC. Protein product: CASSGQYLAGSSYNEQFF.

This clone has only a few counts. In nucleotides, the CDR3 is TGTGCCAGCAGCGTATCCTCAGGTAATCAGCCCCAGCATTTT. This translates into CASSVSSGNQPQHF. J is TRBJ1-5 and V is TRBV9, with D uncertain. Germline V lookup: CDR1 SGDLS, CDR2 YYNGEE. The CDR3 runs to 14 residues. Trimming took 1 base from V and 4 from J, leaving 9 bases between them.

This chain connects TRBV27 to TRBJ1-5; D is uncertain. The CDR3 sequence is 16 residues long. From germline, CDR1 is MNHEY and CDR2 SMNVEV (reference sequence). Trimming pared 5 bases from V and 3 bases from J, leaving 17 bases between. The CDR3 nucleotides are TGTGCCAGCAGTCCTAGAGGTTATCGTAACAATCAGCCCCAGCATTTT. This encodes CASSPRGYRNNQPQHF.

The rearrangement links TRBV7-9 to TRBJ1-1; the D is unclear. V was cut by 1 base and J by 3 bases, with 6 bases left in between. Germline-derived CDR1 and CDR2 are SEHNR and FQNEAQ (reference sequence). This CDR3 has 13 amino acids. The CDR3, as DNA: TGTGCCAGCAGCTTAGGGCGGCACACTGAAGCTTTCTTT. Translation gives CASSLGRHTEAFF.

The chain is built from TRBV5-1 and TRBJ1-5, with D possibly being TRBD1 (5 bases). The CDR3 sequence is 15 residues long. With 0 bases removed from V and 0 bases from J, the gap between germline ends came to 7 bases. The germline V gene has CDR1 SGHRS and CDR2 YFSETQ. The chain's CDR3 is CASSLAGYSNQPQHF. CDR3 nucleotide sequence: TGCGCCAGCAGCTTGGCAGGGTATAGCAATCAGCCCCAGCATTTT.

This clone has only one observation. The CDR3 coding sequence is TGTGCCAGCAGCCTCAGGGTGGGCTACGAGCAGTACTTC. It encodes CASSLRVGYEQYF. V is TRBV11-3 and J is TRBJ2-7; a weak D match, TRBD1 (5 bases). The CDR3 spans 13 residues. Trimming took 5 bases from V and 3 from J, leaving 11 bases between them. In germline, CDR1 is SGHNT, CDR2 YENEEA. The variable domain in full, with the rest retrieved from reference TRBV11-3 and TRBJ2-7, is EAGVVQSPRYKIIEKKQPVAFWCNPISGHNTLYWYLQNLGQGPELLIRYENEEAVDDSQLPKDRFSAERLKGVDSTLKIQPAELGDSAVYLCASSLRVGYEQYFGPGTRLTVT.

This chain uses TRBV9 with TRBJ2-3, with 11 bases identical to TRBD2. Germline CDR1 is SGDLS and CDR2 is YYNGEE. J lost 6 bases, V lost 3 bases, and 9 bases had no gene match. This CDR3 is 16 amino acids long. CDR3 residues: CASSDRLAGWSDTQYF. The CDR3 DNA follows: TGTGCCAGCAGCGACCGACTAGCGGGATGGTCGGATACGCAGTATTTT.

This sequence joins TRBV14 and TRBJ1-1; D perhaps matches TRBD1 (5 bases). Germline V CDR1 and CDR2: SGHDN, FVKESK. Trimming removed 6 bases at V and 1 base at J, with 9 bases between. This CDR3 is built from 13 residues. This chain's CDR3 is CASRPTENTEAFF. CDR3 sequence (DNA): TGTGCCAGCAGGCCGACAGAGAACACTGAAGCTTTCTTT.

The chain recombines TRBV5-6 with TRBJ2-7; no reliable D call. Germline loops: CDR1 SGHDT, CDR2 YYEEEE. The CDR3 sequence is 14 residues long. V was shortened by 4 bases and J by 0 bases, with 11 bases between the two germline ends. CDR3 DNA sequence: TGTGCCAGCAGCCCGGACGTAAGCTCCTACGAGCAGTACTTC. It encodes CASSPDVSSYEQYF.

V usage is TRBV10-3 and J usage is TRBJ1-4; 7 bases are a match to TRBD1. This CDR3 comprises 14 residues. Germline assignment: CDR1 ENHRY and CDR2 SYGVKD. V lost 8 bases to trimming and J lost 4 bases; unmatched junction nucleotides: 7. The DNA of the CDR3 is TGTGCCATCGGGGACAGCGCGAATAATGAAAAACTGTTTTTT. It specifies CAIGDSANNEKLFF.

This clone occurred once. The V call is TRBV7-2, the J call TRBJ2-1; D assignment may be TRBD1 or TRBD2 (5 bases each). CDR3 length: 11 residues. Trimming removed 5 bases at V and 9 bases at J, with 8 bases between. Germline V gene sequence: CDR1 SGHTA, CDR2 FQGNSA. CDR3 sequence (DNA): TGTGCCAGCAGCCCTGGGGGTGAGCAGTTCTTC. This codes for CASSPGGEQFF.

This sequence joins TRBV19 and TRBJ2-1, with TRBD2 identical over 10 bases. The CDR3 totals 17 residues. J lost 8 bases, V lost 0 bases, and 10 bases had no gene match. Germline CDR1 and CDR2: LNHDA and SQIVND (reference sequence). The CDR3 DNA reads as TGTGCCAGTAGTATAGAATCGCTAGCGGGAGTAAGCGATGAGCAGTTCTTC. This translates into CASSIESLAGVSDEQFF.

The rearrangement joins TRBV6-4 to TRBJ2-7; D possibly corresponds to TRBD2 (6 bases). The ends were cut back, 8 bases at V and 4 bases at J, with 15 bases in the middle. Germline CDR1 and CDR2: MRHNA and SNTAGT. There are 13 residues in the CDR3. The CDR3 coding sequence is TGTGCCAGCTCTACGGGAGCCGGGTACGAGCAGTACTTC. It encodes CASSTGAGYEQYF.

This rearrangement joins TRBV10-3 to TRBJ2-3; 7 nucleotides align to TRBD1. With 7 bases clipped from V and 5 bases from J, the junction kept 12 bases outside the gene matches. The CDR3 extends over 15 amino acids. In germline, CDR1 is ENHRY, CDR2 SYGVKD. CDR3 DNA sequence: TGTGCCATCAACTCGGACAGGAGCCTTGGAGATACGCAGTATTTT. This translates into CAINSDRSLGDTQYF.

The chain links TRBV2 to TRBJ2-7, with 11 bases aligning to TRBD2. Germline CDR1 reads SNHLY; CDR2 reads FYNNEI. CDR3 size: 14 residues. The V and J ends lost 7 bases and 5 bases, in that order; junction bases with no gene match: 7. The CDR3 DNA sequence: TGTGCCAGCACCGCTCTAGCGGGAGGAAACGAGCAGTACTTC. Protein: CASTALAGGNEQYF.

The chain carries TRBV5-6 and TRBJ2-1, with 12 positions matching TRBD2. The CDR3 spans 15 residues. Germline assignment: CDR1 SGHDT and CDR2 YYEEEE. The trim removed 3 bases at V and 4 bases at J, leaving 2 bases unmatched. The CDR3 loop is CASSSGLAGYNEQFF. The CDR3 region has the DNA TGTGCCAGCAGCTCGGGACTAGCGGGTTACAATGAGCAGTTCTTC.